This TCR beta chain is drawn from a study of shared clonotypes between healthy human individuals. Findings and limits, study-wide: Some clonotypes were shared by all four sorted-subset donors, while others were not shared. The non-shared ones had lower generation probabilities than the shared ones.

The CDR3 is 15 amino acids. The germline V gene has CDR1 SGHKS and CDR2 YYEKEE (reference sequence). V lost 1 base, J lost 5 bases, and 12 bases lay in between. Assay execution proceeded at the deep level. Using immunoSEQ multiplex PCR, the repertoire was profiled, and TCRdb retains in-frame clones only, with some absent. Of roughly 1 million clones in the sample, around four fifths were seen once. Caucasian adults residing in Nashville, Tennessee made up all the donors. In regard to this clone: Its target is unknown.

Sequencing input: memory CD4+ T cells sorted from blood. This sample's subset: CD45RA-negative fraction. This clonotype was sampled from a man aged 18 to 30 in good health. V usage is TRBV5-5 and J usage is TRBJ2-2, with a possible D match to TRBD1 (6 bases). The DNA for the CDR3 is TGTGCCAGCAGCTTGTCACAGGGATGGACCGGGGAGCTGTTTTTT. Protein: CASSLSQGWTGELFF.